The TCR beta chain described here comes from a study of blood T cells in healthy people across ages. Looked up from germline, CDR1 is LNHNV and CDR2 is YYDKDF (reference sequence). This CDR3 comprises 16 residues. Trimming took 0 bases from V and 5 from J, leaving 15 bases between them. The second PCR ran about 6 to 11 cycles with a sample-barcoded 5' primer and J-beta primers. TCRdb called the 5' RACE reads again in MiXCR, with one record for every CDR3 protein. The sample lists hundreds of thousands of distinct CDR3 sequences, 20% to 25% occurring once. The V call is TRBV15, the J call TRBJ2-3, with D possibly matching TRBD2 (6 bases). The clonotype comes from a man aged 65 to 85 in good health. The sample consisted of blood. CDR3 in amino acids: CATSRDRGSGEDTQYF. The CDR3 bases are TGTGCCACCAGCAGAGATCGGGGTTCGGGGGAAGATACGCAGTATTTT.